The sequence of this T cell receptor (beta chain) was determined in a study of shared clonotypes between healthy human individuals. Study conclusions and caveats: Though the depth was large, rarefaction showed that sorted-subset sequencing was incomplete.

Using immunoSEQ multiplex PCR, the repertoire was profiled, and TCRdb retains in-frame clones only, with some absent. The sample lists 2 million to 2.5 million clones; approximately 96% were seen once. In the case of this clone: The antigen is not known.

The germline V and J ends were trimmed by 0 bases and 5 bases, with 16 bases remaining between them. CDR1 is WNHNN, CDR2 SYGVQD, per germline (reference sequence). CDR3 length equals 16 residues. J is TRBJ2-5 and V is TRBV10-1, with D perhaps matching TRBD2 (6 bases). The sequence was obtained from a man aged 18 to 30 in good health. The sequenced sample consisted of naive CD4+ T cells sorted from blood. This sample's subset: CD45RA+ positively selected. The CDR3, as DNA: TGCGCCAGCAGTGAGTCCGACCTTAAGGGGAGGGAGACCCAGTACTTC. This encodes CASSESDLKGRETQYF.